The clone carrying this T cell receptor (beta chain) has at least ten counts. Its antigen is not known. The second PCR ran roughly 7 to 12 cycles with a sample-barcoded 5' primer and J-beta primers. Every cDNA molecule bore a tag from a template-switch adaptor containing 12 random nucleotides. TCRdb reanalysed the 5' RACE reads using MiXCR and keeps one entry per CDR3 protein. The sample records hundreds of thousands of distinct CDR3 sequences, 29% being singletons. Per individual sample, total RNA of at least 5 micrograms was extracted. These data originate in a study of blood T cells in healthy people across ages. The study, taken as a whole, reports: As naive T cell percentage varied, TCR beta diversity correlated strongly with it. Observed TCR beta diversity per million T cells went down as age went up. This fall followed a roughly linear course with age.

V dropped 4 bases and J dropped 3; count of bases not matched to a gene: 6. Germline CDR1 is SGHRS and CDR2 is YFSETQ. The CDR3 has 14 amino acids. This chain joins TRBV5-1 and TRBJ2-5; TRBD1 matches 7 bases. The receptor was isolated from a woman aged 80 or over in good health. Sequences were obtained from blood. CDR3 residues: CASSGWDSKETQYF. Here the CDR3 DNA reads TGCGCCAGCAGCGGCTGGGACAGTAAAGAGACCCAGTACTTC. Drawing the rest from reference TRBV5-1 and TRBJ2-5, the complete variable domain is KAGVTQTPRYLIKTRGQQVTLSCSPISGHRSVSWYQQTPGQGLQFLFEYFSETQRNKGNFPGRFSGRQFSNSRSEMNVSTLELGDSALYLCASSGWDSKETQYFGPGTRLLVL.